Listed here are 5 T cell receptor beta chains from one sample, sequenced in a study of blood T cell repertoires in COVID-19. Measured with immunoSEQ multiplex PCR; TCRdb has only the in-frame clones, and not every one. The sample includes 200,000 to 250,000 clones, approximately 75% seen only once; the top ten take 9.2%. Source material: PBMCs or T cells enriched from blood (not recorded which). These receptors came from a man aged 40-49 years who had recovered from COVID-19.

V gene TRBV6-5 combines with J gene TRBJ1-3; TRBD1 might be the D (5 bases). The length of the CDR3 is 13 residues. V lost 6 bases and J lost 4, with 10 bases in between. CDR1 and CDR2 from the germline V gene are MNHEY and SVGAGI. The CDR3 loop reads CASSPPGGNTIYF. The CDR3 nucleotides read TGTGCCAGCAGCCCCCCAGGGGGAAACACCATATATTTT.

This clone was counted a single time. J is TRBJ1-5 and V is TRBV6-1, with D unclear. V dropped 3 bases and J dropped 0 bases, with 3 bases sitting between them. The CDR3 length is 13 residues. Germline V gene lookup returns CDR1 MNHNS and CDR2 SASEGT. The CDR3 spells CASSDNSNQPQHF. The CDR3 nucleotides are TGTGCCAGCAGTGACAATAGCAATCAGCCCCAGCATTTT.

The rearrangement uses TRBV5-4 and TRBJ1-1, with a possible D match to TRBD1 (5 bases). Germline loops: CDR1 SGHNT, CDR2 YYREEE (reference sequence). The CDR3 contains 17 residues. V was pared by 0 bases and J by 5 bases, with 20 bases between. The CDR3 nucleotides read TGTGCCAGCAGCTTGGGTGTTTCAAGGATGGGGGGGACTGAAGCTTTCTTT. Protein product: CASSLGVSRMGGTEAFF.

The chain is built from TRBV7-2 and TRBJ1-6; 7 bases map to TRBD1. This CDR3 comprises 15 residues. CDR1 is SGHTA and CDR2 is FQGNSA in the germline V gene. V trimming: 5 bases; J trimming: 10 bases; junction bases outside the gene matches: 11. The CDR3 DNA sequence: TGTGCCAGCAGCCAACACAGGGGACAGAGGTCACCCCTCCACTTT. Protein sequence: CASSQHRGQRSPLHF.

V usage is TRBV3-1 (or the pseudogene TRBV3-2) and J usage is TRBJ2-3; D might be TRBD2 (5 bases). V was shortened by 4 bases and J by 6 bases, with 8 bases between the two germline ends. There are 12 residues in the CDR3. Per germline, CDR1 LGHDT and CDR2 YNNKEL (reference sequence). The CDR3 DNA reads TGTGCCAGCAGCCGGCAGCGGGATACGCAGTATTTT. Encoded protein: CASSRQRDTQYF.